Below, 25 T cell receptor beta chains from the same sample are listed, as sequenced in a study of PD-1 blockade in classical Hodgkin lymphoma. The assay was immunoSEQ multiplex PCR, and TCRdb's table has in-frame clones only and misses some. The sample shows approximately 46,000 clones, around 66% of them seen only once. Patients all relapsed after autologous stem cell transplantation, and there was variation in brentuximab vedotin exposure. The sequences come from peripheral blood mononuclear cells (PBMCs), collected at baseline. Every receptor here comes from a human donor with classical Hodgkin lymphoma.

The chain joins TRBV6-1 to TRBJ2-3; possibly TRBD2 for D (6 bases). CDR1 and CDR2 (germline): MNHNS, SASEGT. The CDR3 extends over 16 amino acids. V was shortened by 3 bases and J by 2 bases, with 15 bases between the two germline ends. CDR3 sequence reads: CASSDLSGLVTDTQYF. Written as DNA, the CDR3 is TGTGCCAGCAGTGACCTAAGCGGGTTGGTCACAGATACGCAGTATTTT.

J is TRBJ2-6 and V is TRBV29-1; D is uncertain. CDR3 length: 15 amino acids. Trimming took off 5 bases at V and 0 bases at J, with 11 bases between the two ends. Germline V gene data show CDR1 as SQVTM and CDR2 as ANQGSEA. CDR3 in amino acids: CSVRRPLSGANVLTF. CDR3 DNA: TGCAGCGTTCGCCGACCTCTCTCTGGGGCCAACGTCCTGACTTTC.

The V call is TRBV30, the J call TRBJ1-5; D not certain. There are 14 residues in the CDR3. Germline CDR1 GTSNPN, CDR2 SVGIG (reference sequence). Trimming left V 1 base short and J 2 bases short, with 9 bases between. CDR3 DNA: TGTGCCTGGAGTGAACACCTTGGCAATCAGCCCCAGCATTTT. Residues: CAWSEHLGNQPQHF.

This clone was counted at least ten times. The rearrangement joins TRBV4-1 to TRBJ2-1, with D uncertain. This CDR3 has 12 residues. CDR1 MGHRA and CDR2 YSYEKL come from the germline V gene. Trimming pared 4 bases from V and 9 bases from J, leaving 10 bases between. CDR3 sequence (DNA): TGCGCCAGCAGCCCCCTTTCGGCTGAGCAGTTCTTC. Translating it yields CASSPLSAEQFF.

The rearrangement joins TRBV30 to TRBJ1-6, with D unresolved. V lost 3 bases and J 9 bases, leaving 9 bases between the germline ends. Germline values: CDR1 GTSNPN, CDR2 SVGIG (reference sequence). The CDR3 loop spans 12 amino acids. The CDR3 loop is CAWRVPLSPLHF. CDR3 nucleotide sequence: TGTGCCTGGAGGGTACCCCTTTCACCCCTCCACTTT.

This chain connects TRBV9 to TRBJ2-2; 7 bases fit TRBD1. V lost 4 bases, J lost 1 base, and 7 bases stayed unmatched. Germline V gene sequence: CDR1 SGDLS, CDR2 YYNGEE. This CDR3 comprises 16 residues. The CDR3 nucleotides read TGTGCCAGCAGCCCGCCTGACAGGGAGAACACCGGGGAGCTGTTTTTT. Translation: CASSPPDRENTGELFF.

This sequence joins TRBV5-1 and TRBJ1-4, with unresolved D. There are 13 residues in the CDR3. V was clipped by 6 bases and J by 0 bases, with 6 bases between them. Germline V gene sequence: CDR1 SGHRS, CDR2 YFSETQ. The CDR3 coding sequence is TGCGCCAGCAAGCAGCCAACTAATGAAAAACTGTTTTTT. Its protein product is CASKQPTNEKLFF. The full variable domain, with the rest looked up from reference TRBV5-1 and TRBJ1-4, is KAGVTQTPRYLIKTRGQQVTLSCSPISGHRSVSWYQQTPGQGLQFLFEYFSETQRNKGNFPGRFSGRQFSNSRSEMNVSTLELGDSALYLCASKQPTNEKLFFGSGTQLSVL.

V and J are TRBV9 and TRBJ2-5; D is ambiguous. V dropped 5 bases and J dropped 3 bases, with 8 bases sitting between them. CDR1 is SGDLS, CDR2 YYNGEE, per germline. The CDR3 has 12 amino acids. CDR3 in DNA: TGTGCCAGCAGAGGAGTAGAAGAGACCCAGTACTTC. Translation gives CASRGVEETQYF. The full variable domain, its missing parts supplied by reference TRBV9 and TRBJ2-5, is DSGVTQTPKHLITATGQRVTLRCSPRSGDLSVYWYQQSLDQGLQFLIQYYNGEERAKGNILERFSAQQFPDLHSELNLSSLELGDSALYFCASRGVEETQYFGPGTRLLVL.

This clone was seen a single time. This CDR3 is CASSSQGRTRYF. The CDR3 DNA sequence: TGTGCCAGCAGTTCACAGGGCCGGACGAGGTACTTC. The chain uses TRBV6-5 and TRBJ2-7, with TRBD1 as a possible D gene (6 bases). The CDR3 loop spans 12 amino acids. In germline, CDR1 is MNHEY, CDR2 SVGAGI. The ends were cut back, 4 bases at V and 12 bases at J, with 16 bases in the middle.

In the case of this clone: This sample also contains other DNA sequences that code for the same CDR3. This chain joins TRBV9 and TRBJ2-5, with TRBD2 matching 8 bases. V lost 3 bases, J lost 5 bases, and 6 bases stayed unmatched. CDR1 and CDR2 from the germline V gene are SGDLS and YYNGEE. CDR3 length: 14 amino acids. CDR3 in amino acids: CASSASGGQETQYF. Here the CDR3 DNA reads TGTGCCAGCAGCGCTTCGGGGGGGCAGGAGACCCAGTACTTC.

This clone was seen only once. The J gene is TRBJ2-7, the V gene TRBV7-2; 8 bases are shared with TRBD1. J lost 3 bases, V lost 7 bases, and 5 bases had no gene match. The CDR3 extends over 13 amino acids. Germline assignment: CDR1 SGHTA and CDR2 FQGNSA. The CDR3 here is CASTRQGYYEQYF. In DNA, the CDR3 is TGTGCCAGCACCCGACAGGGGTACTACGAGCAGTACTTC.

The chain couples TRBV7-6 to TRBJ1-2; TRBD1 is a possible D gene (6 bases). CDR1 and CDR2 (germline): SGHVS, FNYEAQ. This CDR3 has 14 residues. V shed 5 bases and J shed 6 bases, with 16 bases lying between them. The chain's CDR3 is CASSDQTGGDGYTF. The CDR3 DNA is TGTGCCAGCAGCGACCAGACAGGCGGCGATGGCTACACCTTC.

The chain links TRBV5-1 to TRBJ1-1; 10 bases fit TRBD1. This CDR3 is 16 amino acids long. CDR1 is SGHRS, CDR2 YFSETQ, per germline. Trimming removed 0 bases from V and 6 bases from J; junction bases left unmatched: 8. The CDR3 DNA is TGCGCCAGCAGCTTGGCGTCGACAGGGGGCAGGGCTGAAGCTTTCTTT. This sequence encodes CASSLASTGGRAEAFF.

The chain couples TRBV6-5 to TRBJ2-2; D is perhaps TRBD2 (5 bases). The germline V and J ends were trimmed by 5 bases and 4 bases, with 14 bases remaining between them. The CDR3 is made up of 15 amino acids. CDR1 MNHEY and CDR2 SVGAGI come from the germline V gene. CDR3 region: CASSAETTPTGELFF. The CDR3 nucleotides are TGTGCCAGCAGTGCGGAGACTACACCCACCGGGGAGCTGTTTTTT.

V usage is TRBV30 and J usage is TRBJ2-3, with 9 bases identical to TRBD2. The CDR3 is 15 amino acids. J gave up 5 bases and V 0 bases, and 6 bases lay outside the gene matches. CDR1 is GTSNPN and CDR2 is SVGIG in the germline V gene (reference sequence). The CDR3 bases are TGTGCCTGGAGTGTAGCTAGCGGGGCGTTAGATACGCAGTATTTT. It yields the protein CAWSVASGALDTQYF. Filled out from reference TRBV30 and TRBJ2-3, the complete variable domain reads SQTIHQWPATLVQPVGSPLSLECTVEGTSNPNLYWYRQAAGRGLQLLFYSVGIGQISSEVPQNLSASRPQDRQFILSSKKLLLSDSGFYLCAWSVASGALDTQYFGPGTRLTVL.

V usage is TRBV6-5 and J usage is TRBJ1-2, with D possibly being TRBD1 (5 bases). CDR1 is MNHEY, CDR2 SVGAGI, per germline. V was cut by 0 bases and J by 6 bases, with 17 bases left in between. This CDR3 has 16 residues. The chain's CDR3 is CASSYSSLQGWNGYTF. CDR3 coding DNA: TGTGCCAGCAGTTACTCGAGTCTGCAGGGTTGGAATGGCTACACCTTC.

The rearrangement links TRBV5-5 to TRBJ1-2; a weak D match, TRBD1 (5 bases). The length of the CDR3 is 15 residues. CDR1 and CDR2 (germline): SGHKS, YYEKEE (reference sequence). V shed 2 bases and J shed 4 bases, with 15 bases lying between them. The CDR3 region has the DNA TGTGCCAGCAGCTTCAGTCAGGGATTGGGCTATGGCTACACCTTC. Translated, it gives CASSFSQGLGYGYTF.

A few counts support this clone. This chain connects TRBV7-7 to TRBJ1-6, with TRBD1 matching 7 bases. Germline loops: CDR1 SSHAT, CDR2 FNYEAQ (reference sequence). CDR3 length: 15 amino acids. J was trimmed by 7 bases and V by 7 bases; bases with no gene match: 10. For the CDR3, the DNA is TGTGCCAGCAAACTACAGGGGCGAAAGAATTCACCCCTCCACTTT. This sequence encodes CASKLQGRKNSPLHF.

This clone has only a few counts. This sequence joins TRBV19 and TRBJ2-6, with D unresolved. CDR3 size: 18 residues. The V gene's germline CDR1 is LNHDA and CDR2 SQIVND (reference sequence). Deletions cut 2 bases from V and 0 bases from J, with 14 bases between. CDR3 in amino acids: CASSIPGLVGSGANVLTF. The CDR3 DNA sequence: TGTGCCAGTAGTATACCCGGGCTGGTCGGCTCTGGGGCCAACGTCCTGACTTTC.

V gene TRBV2 combines with J gene TRBJ2-2; TRBD1 aligns across 11 bases. The CDR3 length is 15 residues. The J segment lost 6 bases and the V segment lost 6 bases, leaving 6 bases of the junction unmatched. Germline lookup yields CDR1 SNHLY and CDR2 FYNNEI. The CDR3 reads CASRVGQGAAGELFF. In DNA, the CDR3 is TGTGCCAGCAGGGTCGGACAGGGGGCGGCCGGGGAGCTGTTTTTT.

This chain links TRBV10-3 with TRBJ2-7; 14 bases are shared with TRBD2. The CDR3 contains 16 residues. Germline V gene data show CDR1 as ENHRY and CDR2 as SYGVKD. V dropped 10 bases and J dropped 0; count of bases not matched to a gene: 8. The CDR3 here is CATGTSGRGISYEQYF. Written as DNA, the CDR3 is TGTGCCACCGGGACTAGCGGGAGAGGAATCTCCTACGAGCAGTACTTC.

The chain joins TRBV7-9 to TRBJ1-2; maybe TRBD1 (6 bases). Germline V gene data show CDR1 as SEHNR and CDR2 as FQNEAQ (reference sequence). This CDR3 is 15 amino acids long. V was pared by 0 bases and J by 8 bases, with 16 bases between. CDR3 region: CASSLAGGLPLGYTF. In DNA, the CDR3 is TGTGCCAGCAGCTTAGCGGGGGGGCTGCCGCTGGGCTACACCTTC.

Regarding this clone: An end of the junction does not agree with germline; a read error may underlie this. CDR3 DNA sequence: TGCGCCACCAGTAAACAGGGCCAGGAGCAGTACTTC. Protein: CATSKQGQEQYF. The chain uses TRBV10-1 and TRBJ2-7; D possibly corresponds to TRBD1 (6 bases). CDR1 WNHNN and CDR2 SYGVQD come from the germline V gene (reference sequence). The CDR3 is 12 amino acids.

The chain recombines TRBV6-6 with TRBJ1-6, with unresolved D. Germline V gene lookup returns CDR1 MNHNY and CDR2 SVGAGI (reference sequence). Trimming cost V 7 bases and J 9 bases, with 7 bases left between them. The CDR3 contains 11 residues. The CDR3 nucleotides are TGTGCCAGCAAGGGAAGTTCACCCCTCCACTTT. It encodes CASKGSSPLHF.

This chain connects TRBV5-1 to TRBJ2-1; D gene unclear. Per germline, CDR1 SGHRS and CDR2 YFSETQ. V dropped 4 bases and J dropped 8 bases, with 19 bases sitting between them. The CDR3 totals 15 residues. The CDR3 DNA reads as TGCGCCAGCAGCCACAGCATGGGCGAAATTCATGAGCAGTTCTTC. The encoded protein is CASSHSMGEIHEQFF.